Listed here is a single T cell receptor beta chain. Its antigen is currently unknown. An end of the junction does not agree with germline; a read error may underlie this. The same CDR3 also results from other DNA sequences found in this sample. Germline assignment: CDR1 SGHDT and CDR2 YYEEEE. CDR3 length equals 14 residues. The data derive from a study of shared clonotypes between healthy human individuals. Terminally differentiated effector memory CD45RA+ cells were excluded from the naive CD8 cells, which were CD45RO-negative and positively selected for CCR7. Assay runs were performed at deep level. Here immunoSEQ multiplex PCR was the method, and the copy in TCRdb shows in-frame clones only, minus some. In the table there are about 2.1 million clones, about 94% of which are singletons. Study conclusions and caveats: Compared with clonotypes that all four donors shared, non-shared clonotypes had lower generation probabilities. The rarefaction results pointed to incomplete sorted-subset sequencing despite large depth. For naive CD4 cells, roughly 5.5% of clonotypes were shared across several donors.

Specimen: naive CD8+ T cells from PBMCs. The V and J genes are TRBV5-6 and TRBJ2-1; D gene unclear. The clonotype comes from a man between 18 and 35 years old in good health. Some clones in this sample may be carry-over from other donors' samples. The CDR3 bases are TGTGCCAGCAGTTTGGCCGGCGCGAACAATGAGCAGTTCTTC. This gives the protein CASSLAGANNEQFF.